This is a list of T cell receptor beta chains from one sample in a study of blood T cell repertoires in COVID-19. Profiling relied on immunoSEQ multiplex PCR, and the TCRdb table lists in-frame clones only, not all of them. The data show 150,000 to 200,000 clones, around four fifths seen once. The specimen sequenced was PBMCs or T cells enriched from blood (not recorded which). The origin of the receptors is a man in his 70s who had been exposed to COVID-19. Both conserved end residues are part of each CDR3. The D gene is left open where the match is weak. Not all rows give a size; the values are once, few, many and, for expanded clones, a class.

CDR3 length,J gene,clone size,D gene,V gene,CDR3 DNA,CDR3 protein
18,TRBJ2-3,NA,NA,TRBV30,TGTGCCTGGAGTGTAGAGGAGGTAATGGACAGCTCCGTAGATACGCAGTATTTT,CAWSVEEVMDSSVDTQYF
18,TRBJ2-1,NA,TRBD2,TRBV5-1,TGCGCCAGCAGCCGAGGGACTAGCGGGTCCTACTCCTACAATGAGCAGTTCTTC,CASSRGTSGSYSYNEQFF
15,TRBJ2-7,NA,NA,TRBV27,TGTGCCAGCAGTTTATCGGGGGGTAAAACCTACGAGCAGTACTTC,CASSLSGGKTYEQYF
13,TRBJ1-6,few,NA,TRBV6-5,TGTGCCAGCAGTTACGAGGGAGGATCACCCCTCCACTTT,CASSYEGGSPLHF
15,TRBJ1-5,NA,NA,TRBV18,TGTGCCAGCTCCCTCGGAAGCGGAGGCAATCAGCCCCAGCATTTT,CASSLGSGGNQPQHF
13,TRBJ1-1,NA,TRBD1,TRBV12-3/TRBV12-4,TGTGCCAGCAGTTTAGTAGGGGGCGCTGAAGCTTTCTTT,CASSLVGGAEAFF
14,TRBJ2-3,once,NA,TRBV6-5,TGTGCCAGCAGTTTGAGCCCCCTACAGGATACGCAGTATTTT,CASSLSPLQDTQYF
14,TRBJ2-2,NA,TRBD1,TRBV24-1,TGTGCCACCAGTGCCTCGACAGGGAACGGGGAGCTGTTTTTT,CATSASTGNGELFF
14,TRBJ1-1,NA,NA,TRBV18,TGTGCCAGCTCCACCACGGAGTTCAACACTGAAGCTTTCTTT,CASSTTEFNTEAFF
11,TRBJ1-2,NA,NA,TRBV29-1,TGCAGCCTGTTTGACAGCTATGGCTACACCTTC,CSLFDSYGYTF
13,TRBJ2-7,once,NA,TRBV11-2,TGTGCCAGCAGCTTAGGGACAGCCCCAATTGCGCACTTC,CASSLGTAPIAHF
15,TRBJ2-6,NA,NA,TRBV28,TGTGCCAGCACCCGAAAACTCTCTGGGGCCAACGTCCTGACTTTC,CASTRKLSGANVLTF
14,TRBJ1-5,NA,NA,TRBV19,TGTGCCAGTATGGGTAGACAGTTCAATCAGCCCCAGCATTTT,CASMGRQFNQPQHF
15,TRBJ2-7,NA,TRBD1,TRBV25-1,TGTGCCAGCAGTGACCATTACAGGGGGAATAACGAGCAGTACTTC,CASSDHYRGNNEQYF
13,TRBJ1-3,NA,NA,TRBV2,TGTGCCAGCAGCGGGGAGGTCGGAAACACCATATATTTT,CASSGEVGNTIYF
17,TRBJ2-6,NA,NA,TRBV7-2,TGTGCCAGCAGCTCCCCCTATGGCGGCTCTGGGGCCAACGTCCTGACTTTC,CASSSPYGGSGANVLTF
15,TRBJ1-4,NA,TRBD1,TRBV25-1,TGTGCCAGCAGTGAATCAGGGGGTTTTAATGAAAAACTGTTTTTT,CASSESGGFNEKLFF
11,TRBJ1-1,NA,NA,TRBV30,TGTGCCTGGAGTGTGGCAGGTCGGGCTTTCTTT,CAWSVAGRAFF
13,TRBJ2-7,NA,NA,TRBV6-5,TGTGCCAGCAGTTACTCTCAGGGGCGCGAGCAGTACTTC,CASSYSQGREQYF
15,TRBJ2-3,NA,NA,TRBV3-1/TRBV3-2,TGTGCCAGCACCCTGAGGGGGGGTAGCACAGATACGCAGTATTTT,CASTLRGGSTDTQYF
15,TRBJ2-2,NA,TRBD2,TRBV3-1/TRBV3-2,TGTGCCAGCAGCCAAGGGGAGGGACGGATCGGGGAGCTGTTTTTT,CASSQGEGRIGELFF
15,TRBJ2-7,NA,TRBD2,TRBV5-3,TGTGCCAGAAACACCCAGGAGCGGGAGTTTTACGAGCAGTACTTC,CARNTQEREFYEQYF
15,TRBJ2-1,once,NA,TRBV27,TGTGCCAGCAGTTTATTGGGAGTTTCCTACAATGAGCAGTTCTTC,CASSLLGVSYNEQFF
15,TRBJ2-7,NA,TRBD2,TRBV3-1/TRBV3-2,TGTGCCAGCAGCCTGGGAATAGCGGGAGTGGGGGAGCAGTACTTC,CASSLGIAGVGEQYF
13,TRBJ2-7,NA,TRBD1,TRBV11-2,TGTGCCAGCAGCGTAACAGGGGCCTACGAGCAGTACTTC,CASSVTGAYEQYF
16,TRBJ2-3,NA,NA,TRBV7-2,TGTGCCAGCAGCTTAGGGCCGAGCGGAGGCACAGATACGCAGTATTTT,CASSLGPSGGTDTQYF
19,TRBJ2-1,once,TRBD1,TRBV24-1,TGTGCCACCAGTGATTCAAGCGGCAGGACAGGGGCCACCGGGAATGAGCAGTTCTTC,CATSDSSGRTGATGNEQFF
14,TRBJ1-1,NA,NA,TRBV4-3,TGCGCCAGCAGCCTCAGCGTCATGAACACTGAAGCTTTCTTT,CASSLSVMNTEAFF
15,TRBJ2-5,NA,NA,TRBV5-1,TGCGCCAGCAGCTTGGCCAGCAGTGACGGGGAGACCCAGTACTTC,CASSLASSDGETQYF
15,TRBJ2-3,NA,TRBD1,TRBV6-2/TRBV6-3,TGTGCCAGCAGTTACTTTGACAGGGGTGCAGATACGCAGTATTTT,CASSYFDRGADTQYF
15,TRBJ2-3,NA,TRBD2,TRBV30,TGTGCCTGGGGTCTAGGACTAGCGTCCACAGATACGCAGTATTTT,CAWGLGLASTDTQYF
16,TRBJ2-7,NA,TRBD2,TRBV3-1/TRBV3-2,TGTGCCAGCAGCCAATCCCTGGCAAGCGGGATGACCGAGCAGTACTTC,CASSQSLASGMTEQYF
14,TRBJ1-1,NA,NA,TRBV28,TGTGCCAGCAGTTTCAGGGGAAGAGGCACTGAAGCTTTCTTT,CASSFRGRGTEAFF
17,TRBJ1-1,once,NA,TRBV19,TGTGCCAGTACTAACCCGGGGGGCCAGGGTAGGGGTACTGAAGCTTTCTTT,CASTNPGGQGRGTEAFF
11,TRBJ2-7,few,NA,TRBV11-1,TGTGCCAGCAGCTTCCTCGACGAGCAGTACTTC,CASSFLDEQYF
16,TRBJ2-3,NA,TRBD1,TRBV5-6,TGTGCCAGCAGCTTGTGGGGACAGGGTGGACCAGATACGCAGTATTTT,CASSLWGQGGPDTQYF
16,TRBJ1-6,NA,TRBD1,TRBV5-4,TGTGCCAGCAGCTTGATGGGCGGACAGGGTGGTTCACCCCTCCACTTT,CASSLMGGQGGSPLHF
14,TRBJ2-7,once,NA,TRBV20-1,TGCAGTGCTAGTTCCGGGAGTCTATCCTACGAGCAGTACTTC,CSASSGSLSYEQYF
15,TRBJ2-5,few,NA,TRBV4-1,TGCGCCAGCAGCCAACAATCGACAAGCTGGGAGACCCAGTACTTC,CASSQQSTSWETQYF
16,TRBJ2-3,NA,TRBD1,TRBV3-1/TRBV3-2,TGTGCCAGCAGCCAAGGACAGGGGACTCGAACAGATACGCAGTATTTT,CASSQGQGTRTDTQYF
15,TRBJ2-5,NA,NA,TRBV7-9,TGTGCCAGCAGCAGCCCCGGGACTCTCCAAGAGACCCAGTACTTC,CASSSPGTLQETQYF
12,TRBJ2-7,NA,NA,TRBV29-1,TGCAGCGTGGATACCGGACAGACCGAGCAGTACTTC,CSVDTGQTEQYF
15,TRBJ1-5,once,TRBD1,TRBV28,TGTGCCAGCAGCAGAACCTCAGGGGGCAGGCAGCCCCAGCATTTT,CASSRTSGGRQPQHF
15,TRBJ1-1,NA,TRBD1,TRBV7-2,TGTGCCAGCAGCGCCTCGGGACAGGGGGTTACTGAAGCTTTCTTT,CASSASGQGVTEAFF
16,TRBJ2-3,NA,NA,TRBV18,TGTGCCAGCTCATCACGGGGAACGGGACACACAGATACGCAGTATTTT,CASSSRGTGHTDTQYF
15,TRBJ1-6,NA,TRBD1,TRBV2,TGTGCCAGCAGTGTTCTGGGACAGGGGAATTCACCCCTCCACTTT,CASSVLGQGNSPLHF
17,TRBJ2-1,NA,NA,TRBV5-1,TGCGCCAGCAGCTTGGCCTCCGGCGGTAGCTCCTACAATGAGCAGTTCTTC,CASSLASGGSSYNEQFF
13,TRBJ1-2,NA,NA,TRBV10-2,TGCGCCAGCAGTGAGGACAGTTACTATGGCTACACCTTC,CASSEDSYYGYTF
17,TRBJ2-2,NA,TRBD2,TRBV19,TGTGCCAGTAGTATAGGGGGCGGGGGGGCCGCCACCGGGGAGCTGTTTTTT,CASSIGGGGAATGELFF
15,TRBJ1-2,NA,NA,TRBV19,TGTGCCAGTAGTTTTTTAACTGGACAGAGGGGTGGCTACACCTTC,CASSFLTGQRGGYTF
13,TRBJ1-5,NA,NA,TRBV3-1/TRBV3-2,TGTGCCAGCAGCCAGACAGGTCATCAGCCCCAGCATTTT,CASSQTGHQPQHF
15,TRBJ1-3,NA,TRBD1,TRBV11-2,TGTGCCAGCAGATCCATCACAGGGGTCGGAAACACCATATATTTT,CASRSITGVGNTIYF
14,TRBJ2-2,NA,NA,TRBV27,TGTGCCAGCCTTAAACAGCCCGACACCGGGGAGCTGTTTTTT,CASLKQPDTGELFF
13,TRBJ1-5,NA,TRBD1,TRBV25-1,TGTGCCAGCAGTGATGCGCAGGGGGTGGACCAGCATTTT,CASSDAQGVDQHF
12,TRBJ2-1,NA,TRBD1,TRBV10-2,TGCGCCGCTCAAGGGGGCCGAAATGAGCAGTTCTTC,CAAQGGRNEQFF
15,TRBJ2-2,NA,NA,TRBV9,TGTGCCAGCAGCGCCGGGACATCTAACACCGGGGAGCTGTTTTTT,CASSAGTSNTGELFF
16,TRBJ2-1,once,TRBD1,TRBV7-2,TGTGCCAGCGCCGGACAAGGGGGCGTATCCTACAATGAGCAGTTCTTC,CASAGQGGVSYNEQFF
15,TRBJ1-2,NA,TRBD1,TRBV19,TGTGCCAGTAGTGCTACAGGGGGCTGGGGCTATGGCTACACCTTC,CASSATGGWGYGYTF
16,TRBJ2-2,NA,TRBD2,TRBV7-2,TGTGCCAGCAGCTTAGCGCGGGGGATAAACACCGGGGAGCTGTTTTTT,CASSLARGINTGELFF
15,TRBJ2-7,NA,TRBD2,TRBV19,TGTGCCAGTAGTAGACCTGGCGGGAGTAGTTACGAGCAGTACTTC,CASSRPGGSSYEQYF